Given below is one TCR beta chain in context. The antigen remains undetermined. With V trimmed by 0 bases and J by 6 bases, 9 bases remained unmatched. The germline gives CDR1 LGHNA, CDR2 YNFKEQ. This CDR3 region has 16 residues. PCR amplification relied on 60 Vbeta primers (plus 13 Jbeta primers). Measured with immunoSEQ multiplex PCR; TCRdb has only the in-frame clones, and not every one. The sample consists of about 90,000 clones, roughly 71% of them appearing once. Nominal health characterized the donors when sampled, though unrecorded immune exposures were likely. The data are from a study of cytomegalovirus exposure and HLA in healthy donors. Study outcomes and limitations: An observed cluster of highly shared sequence variants was recorded as a likely sequencing artifact. The number of N-insertions in an Asian-associated ancestry cluster was reportedly below the approximately 700-donor mean in a later analysis. Cytomegalovirus association was assigned to around 150 TCR beta chains.

The TCR sequence derives from a woman in her late teens or twenties in good health and CMV-seropositive. The sequenced sample consisted of PBMCs. The chain employs TRBV4-2 and TRBJ1-1, with 8 bases matching TRBD1. CDR3 in amino acids: CASSQDPGQGFAEAFF. CDR3 nucleotide sequence: TGTGCCAGCAGCCAAGATCCCGGACAGGGTTTCGCTGAAGCTTTCTTT.